This T cell receptor (beta chain) was captured by sequencing in a study of blood T cell repertoires in COVID-19. Whole-study context: The samples span acute and convalescent COVID-19 from the United States, Italy and Spain. T cells, B-cell-depleted T cells, or PBMCs provided the cDNA or gDNA that served as material.

In the source study's methods: Amplification from reference gene primers served as the basis for estimated nucleated cell counts. Generated by immunoSEQ multiplex PCR, the TCRdb table keeps only in-frame clones and is missing some. V and J calls and clone size come straight from that table; D and trimming were deduced from the DNA. The table has about 170,000 clones, 65% to 85% seen once. This clone appeared a few times. Losses at the gene ends were 5 bases for V and 7 bases for J; bases not matched to a gene: 8. Germline CDR1 is SGHTA and CDR2 is FQGNSA. The CDR3 runs 13 residues. The chain couples TRBV7-2 to TRBJ2-7; 7 nucleotides line up with TRBD2. The specimen sequenced was peripheral blood. The TCR originated in a human donor with acute or convalescent COVID-19. The donor label of this sample is uncertain. The CDR3 nucleotides are TGTGCCAGCAGCCGAACTAGCGATCAAGAGCAGTACTTC. Translated: CASSRTSDQEQYF.